This T cell receptor (beta chain) was retrieved from a study of cytomegalovirus exposure and HLA in healthy donors. Profiled with immunoSEQ multiplex PCR; TCRdb holds only in-frame clones, not every one. This sample carries about 110,000 clones, 85% to 90% of them seen once, and the ten largest clones take more than 2%. The CDR3 sequence is 10 residues long. Germline V gene sequence: CDR1 SQVTM, CDR2 ANQGSEA. The sequenced sample consisted of PBMCs. This receptor was obtained from a woman younger than 35 in good health and CMV-seronegative. This sequence joins TRBV29-1 and TRBJ2-5; D unclear. This chain's CDR3 is CTVIEETQYF. CDR3 nucleotide sequence: TGCACCGTAATAGAAGAGACCCAGTACTTC.